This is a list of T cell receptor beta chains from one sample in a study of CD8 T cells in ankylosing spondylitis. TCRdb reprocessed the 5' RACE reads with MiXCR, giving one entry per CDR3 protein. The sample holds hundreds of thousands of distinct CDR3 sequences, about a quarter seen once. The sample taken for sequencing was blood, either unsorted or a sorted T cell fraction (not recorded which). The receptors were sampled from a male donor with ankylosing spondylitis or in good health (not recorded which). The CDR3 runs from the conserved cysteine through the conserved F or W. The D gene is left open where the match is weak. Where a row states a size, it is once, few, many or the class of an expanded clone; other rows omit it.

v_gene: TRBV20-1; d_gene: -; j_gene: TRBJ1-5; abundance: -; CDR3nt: TGCAGTGCAAGGGAGGGGACGCTAGAGGGTCAGCCCCAGCATTTT; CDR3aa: CSAREGTLEGQPQHF
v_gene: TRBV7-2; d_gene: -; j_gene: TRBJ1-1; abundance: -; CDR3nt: TGTGCCAGCAGCTCACAGGGTTCGAACACTGAAGCTTTCTTT; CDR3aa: CASSSQGSNTEAFF
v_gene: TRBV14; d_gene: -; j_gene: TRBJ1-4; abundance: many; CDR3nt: TGTGCCAGCAGCCCAGGACGGCATTCAACTAATGAAAAACTGTTTTTT; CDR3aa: CASSPGRHSTNEKLFF
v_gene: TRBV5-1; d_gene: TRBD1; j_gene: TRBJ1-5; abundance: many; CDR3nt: TGTGCCAGCAGCTTGGGGGACAGTAGCAATCAGCCCCAGCATTTT; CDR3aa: CASSLGDSSNQPQHF
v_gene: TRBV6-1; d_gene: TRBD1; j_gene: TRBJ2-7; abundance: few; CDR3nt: TGTGCCAGCGGACGATGGACAGGACTCGTCCCCGACTCCTACGAGCAGTACTTC; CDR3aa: CASGRWTGLVPDSYEQYF
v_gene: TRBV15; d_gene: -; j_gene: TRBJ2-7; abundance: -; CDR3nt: TGTGCCACCAGCAGGGGTGGAAGCTCCTACGAGCAGTACTTC; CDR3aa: CATSRGGSSYEQYF
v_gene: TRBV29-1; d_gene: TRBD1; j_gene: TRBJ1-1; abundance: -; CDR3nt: TGCAGCGGTCGAACCGGGACAGGGGGCACTGAAGCTTTCTTT; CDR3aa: CSGRTGTGGTEAFF
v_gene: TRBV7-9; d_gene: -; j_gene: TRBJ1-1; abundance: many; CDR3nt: TGTGCCAGCAGCTTCAGAGGGAGGCCAGGGGAAGCTTTCTTT; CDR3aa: CASSFRGRPGEAFF
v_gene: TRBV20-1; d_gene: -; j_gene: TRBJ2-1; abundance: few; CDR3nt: TGCAGTGCGTTCGACAATGAGCAGTTCTTC; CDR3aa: CSAFDNEQFF
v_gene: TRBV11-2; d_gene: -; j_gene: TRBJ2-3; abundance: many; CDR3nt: TGTGCCAGCAGCTTATATGGCAGTATCGTCACAGATACGCAGTATTTT; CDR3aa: CASSLYGSIVTDTQYF
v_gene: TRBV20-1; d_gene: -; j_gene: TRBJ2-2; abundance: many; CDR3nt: TGCAGTGCCAGTGGGACCGGGGAGCTGTTTTTT; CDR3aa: CSASGTGELFF
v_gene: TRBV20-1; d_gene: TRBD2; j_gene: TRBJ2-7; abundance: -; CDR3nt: TGCAGTGCTAGTAAACTAGCGGGAGGGCTTTACGAGCAGTACTTC; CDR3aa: CSASKLAGGLYEQYF
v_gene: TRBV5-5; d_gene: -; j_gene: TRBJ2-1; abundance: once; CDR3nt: TGTGCCAGCACCCTCAGCCTTGGCTACAATGAGCAGTTCTTC; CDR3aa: CASTLSLGYNEQFF
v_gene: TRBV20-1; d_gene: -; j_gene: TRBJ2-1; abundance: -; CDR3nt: TGCAGTGCTAGAGATCCAAGGGCGGGACCGTACAATGAGCAGTTCTTC; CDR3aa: CSARDPRAGPYNEQFF
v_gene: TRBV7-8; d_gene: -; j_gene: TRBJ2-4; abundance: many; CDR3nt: TGTGCCAGCAGCACCGTAGGGGATGGGGACAAAAACATTCAGTACTTC; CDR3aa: CASSTVGDGDKNIQYF
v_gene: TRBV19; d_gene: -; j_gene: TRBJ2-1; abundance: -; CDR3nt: TGTGCCAGTAGGGGCCAATTAGCGGAGACTTACAATGAGCAGTTCTTC; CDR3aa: CASRGQLAETYNEQFF
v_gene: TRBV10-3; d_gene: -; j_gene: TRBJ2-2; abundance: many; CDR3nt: TGTGCCATCAGTGAAGGGCCCCGAGACACCGGGGAGCTGTTTTTT; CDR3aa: CAISEGPRDTGELFF
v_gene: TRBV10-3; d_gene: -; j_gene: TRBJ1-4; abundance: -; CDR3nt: TGTGCCATCAGTGTACAGAGTTTCTACCCAACTAATGAAAAACTGTTTTTT; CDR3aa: CAISVQSFYPTNEKLFF
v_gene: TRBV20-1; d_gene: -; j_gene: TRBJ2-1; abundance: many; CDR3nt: TGCAGTGCTAGGCAGGGATTTGAGCAGTTCTTC; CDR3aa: CSARQGFEQFF
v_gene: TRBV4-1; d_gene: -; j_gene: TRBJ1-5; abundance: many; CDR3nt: TGCGCCAGCAGCCCCCGATTGTTGGGCCGACAGCCCCAGCATTTT; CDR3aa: CASSPRLLGRQPQHF
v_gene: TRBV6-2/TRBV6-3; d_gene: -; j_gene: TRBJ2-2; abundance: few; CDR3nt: TGTGCCAGCAGTTTCGCGATTAGGACCGGGGAGCTGTTTTTT; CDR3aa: CASSFAIRTGELFF
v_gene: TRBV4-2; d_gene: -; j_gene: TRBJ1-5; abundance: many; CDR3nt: TGTGCCAGCAGCCAAGTTCAGGAGGGGAATCAGCCCCAGCATTTT; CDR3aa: CASSQVQEGNQPQHF
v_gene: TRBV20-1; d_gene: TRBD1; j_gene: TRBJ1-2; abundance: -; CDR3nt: TGCAGTGCAGACGACAGGGGGGCCCCTAACTATGGCTACACCTTC; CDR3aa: CSADDRGAPNYGYTF
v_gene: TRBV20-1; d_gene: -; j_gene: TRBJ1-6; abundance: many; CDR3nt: TGCAGTGCTAGAGATCTAGACGGATCACCCCTCCACTTT; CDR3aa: CSARDLDGSPLHF
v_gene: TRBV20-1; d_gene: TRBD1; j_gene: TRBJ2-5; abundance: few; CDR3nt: TGCAGTGCTAACAGGGGAGTAGAGACCCAGTACTTC; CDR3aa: CSANRGVETQYF
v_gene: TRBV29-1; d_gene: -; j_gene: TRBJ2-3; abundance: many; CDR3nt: TGCAGCGTTGAAGATCGTCAGGGGGGTACGATTAGCACAGATACGCAGTATTTT; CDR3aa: CSVEDRQGGTISTDTQYF
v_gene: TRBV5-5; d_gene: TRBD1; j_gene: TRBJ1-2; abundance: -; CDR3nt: TGTGCCAGCAGCTTGTTATCACAGGGGGCCCGGGTCTATGGCTACACCTTC; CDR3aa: CASSLLSQGARVYGYTF
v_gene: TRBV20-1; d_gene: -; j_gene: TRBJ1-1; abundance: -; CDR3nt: TGCAGTGCTAGAGATATAGTGGGGTACAACACTGAAGCTTTCTTT; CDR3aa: CSARDIVGYNTEAFF